The rows below give T cell receptor beta chains drawn from one sample of a study of beta chain features in type 1 diabetes. The method was immunoSEQ multiplex PCR; TCRdb's version includes in-frame clones alone and lacks a portion of them. The sample shows approximately 330,000 clones, 11% of them seen only once. Sequencing used naive CD4+ T cells from blood. These receptors all come from a woman aged 25-40 years in good health. The CDR3 runs from the conserved cysteine through the conserved F or W. A D gene is named only where the DNA matches it firmly. A row's size may be missing; if present it is once, few, many or a size class.

D | J | size | V | CDR3 | DNA
. | TRBJ2-7 | few | TRBV7-2 | CASSLADEQYF | TGTGCCAGCAGCTTGGCAGACGAGCAGTACTTC
. | TRBJ1-2 | few | TRBV2 | CASLPDVAYGYTF | TGTGCCAGCCTCCCAGATGTTGCCTATGGCTACACCTTC
TRBD2 | TRBJ2-7 | few | TRBV6-1 | CASSEGGGSSHEQYF | TGTGCCAGCAGTGAAGGTGGCGGGAGCTCGCACGAGCAGTACTTC
. | TRBJ2-5 | few | TRBV7-9 | CASSEGAIRNKETQYF | TGTGCCAGCAGCGAGGGTGCCATCAGGAACAAAGAGACCCAGTACTTC
. | TRBJ2-5 | . | TRBV7-2 | CASSIGQQETQYF | TGTGCCAGCAGCATAGGACAGCAAGAGACCCAGTACTTC
. | TRBJ2-4 | few | TRBV5-1 | CASSLEAGSGNIQYF | TGCGCCAGCAGCTTGGAGGCGGGTTCGGGCAACATTCAGTACTTC
. | TRBJ1-4 | few | TRBV28 | CASSSGVKLFF | TGTGCCAGCAGTTCGGGAGTAAAACTGTTTTTT
. | TRBJ2-5 | few | TRBV5-4 | CASSQFSLATETQYF | TGTGCCAGCAGCCAGTTCAGCCTAGCAACAGAGACCCAGTACTTC
TRBD1 | TRBJ2-7 | few | TRBV6-6 | CASSTGGSTYEQYF | TGTGCCAGCAGCACAGGGGGCTCTACCTACGAGCAGTACTTC
TRBD1 | TRBJ2-7 | few | TRBV30 | CAWSGTGDEQYF | TGTGCCTGGAGTGGGACAGGGGACGAGCAGTACTTC
. | TRBJ2-7 | . | TRBV7-9 | CASSLVQSSYEQYF | TGTGCCAGCAGCTTAGTACAGAGCTCCTACGAGCAGTACTTC
TRBD1 | TRBJ1-5 | few | TRBV6-5 | CASSGQGSNQPQHF | TGTGCCAGCAGTGGACAGGGTAGCAATCAGCCCCAGCATTTT
TRBD1 | TRBJ2-7 | few | TRBV14 | CASSLFRQGYEQYF | TGTGCCAGCAGCCTATTCAGACAGGGCTACGAGCAGTACTTC
. | TRBJ2-5 | . | TRBV7-2 | CASSLLANQETQYF | TGTGCCAGCAGCTTACTAGCGAATCAAGAGACCCAGTACTTC
. | TRBJ2-7 | . | TRBV7-9 | CASGEDGQYF | TGTGCCAGCGGGGAGGACGGGCAGTACTTC
. | TRBJ1-1 | . | TRBV18 | CASSRSVAEAFF | TGTGCCAGCTCGAGGAGCGTCGCTGAAGCTTTCTTT
. | TRBJ2-4 | few | TRBV28 | CASSPWGEGGNIQYF | TGTGCCAGCAGTCCCTGGGGGGAAGGAGGAAACATTCAGTACTTC
. | TRBJ1-1 | . | TRBV25-1 | CASSAYGREAFF | TGTGCCAGCAGTGCATACGGGAGAGAAGCTTTCTTT
. | TRBJ1-5 | few | TRBV12-5 | CAITGLSNQPQHF | TGTGCTATTACAGGGTTGAGCAATCAGCCCCAGCATTTT
TRBD2 | TRBJ2-7 | . | TRBV28 | CASSGPGTSAREQYF | TGTGCCAGCAGTGGCCCCGGGACTAGCGCTCGGGAGCAGTACTTC
. | TRBJ2-3 | . | TRBV25-1 | CASTDRGSDWGTQYF | TGTGCCAGCACCGATCGTGGGAGTGACTGGGGTACGCAGTATTTT
. | TRBJ2-7 | few | TRBV5-8 | CASSLYATVSYEQYF | TGTGCCAGCAGCTTGTATGCGACAGTATCCTACGAGCAGTACTTC
. | TRBJ2-1 | few | TRBV19 | CASSKEGAGENEQFF | TGTGCCAGTAGTAAGGAGGGGGCTGGGGAGAATGAGCAGTTCTTC
. | TRBJ2-6 | few | TRBV5-4 | CASSWVALNSGANVLTF | TGTGCCAGCAGCTGGGTAGCGCTTAACTCTGGGGCCAACGTCCTGACTTTC
. | TRBJ2-3 | few | TRBV30 | CAWSVRTDTQYF | TGTGCCTGGAGTGTGAGGACAGATACGCAGTATTTT
TRBD1 | TRBJ1-5 | few | TRBV28 | CASSLNRGQPQHF | TGTGCCAGCAGTTTAAACAGGGGGCAGCCCCAGCATTTT
. | TRBJ2-1 | few | TRBV13 | CASSLRSSYNEQFF | TGTGCCAGCAGCCTCCGTAGCTCCTACAATGAGCAGTTCTTC
TRBD2 | TRBJ2-7 | few | TRBV30 | CAWNAGTSGSISYEQYF | TGTGCCTGGAATGCCGGGACTAGCGGGAGTATCTCCTACGAGCAGTACTTC
TRBD1 | TRBJ1-5 | few | TRBV30 | CAWSAPSPGTGSQPQHF | TGTGCCTGGAGTGCCCCCTCTCCTGGGACAGGGTCCCAGCCCCAGCATTTT
TRBD1 | TRBJ1-5 | once | TRBV30 | CAWRPRGTAPGQPQHF | TGTGCCTGGCGACCCCGCGGGACAGCCCCCGGTCAGCCCCAGCATTTT
. | TRBJ2-6 | . | TRBV25-1 | CASSFISNSGANVLTF | TGTGCCAGCAGCTTCATCAGTAACTCTGGGGCCAACGTCCTGACTTTC
TRBD2 | TRBJ2-1 | . | TRBV14 | CASSQDFRTSGNNEQFF | TGTGCCAGCAGCCAAGATTTTCGGACTAGCGGGAACAATGAGCAGTTCTTC
. | TRBJ1-2 | . | TRBV6-5 | CASRDTGSYGYTF | TGTGCCAGCAGAGATACAGGGAGCTATGGCTACACCTTC
. | TRBJ1-3 | . | TRBV29-1 | CSALTAAGNTIYF | TGCAGCGCATTGACAGCTGCTGGAAACACCATATATTTT
TRBD1 | TRBJ2-7 | . | TRBV29-1 | CSVGLGQGAYEQYF | TGCAGCGTTGGGCTGGGACAGGGGGCCTACGAGCAGTACTTC
. | TRBJ2-7 | . | TRBV6-1 | CASSDRPNSYEQYF | TGTGCCAGCAGTGACAGGCCTAACTCCTACGAGCAGTACTTC
. | TRBJ2-5 | . | TRBV18 | CASSPIEETQYF | TGTGCCAGCTCACCGATTGAGGAGACCCAGTACTTC
TRBD1 | TRBJ2-7 | few | TRBV7-2 | CASSTHPPGQGDEQYF | TGTGCCAGCAGCACACATCCTCCGGGCCAGGGGGACGAGCAGTACTTC
. | TRBJ2-1 | few | TRBV20-1 | CSARVNDEQFF | TGCAGTGCTAGAGTAAATGATGAGCAGTTCTTC
. | TRBJ2-1 | . | TRBV6-1 | CASRPRSSYNEQFF | TGTGCCAGCAGGCCTCGGAGCTCCTACAATGAGCAGTTCTTC
. | TRBJ1-1 | . | TRBV4-3 | CASSQYRYTEAFF | TGCGCCAGCAGCCAATACAGATACACTGAAGCTTTCTTT
. | TRBJ1-2 | . | TRBV5-5 | CASSSPGLNYGYTF | TGTGCCAGCAGCTCCCCAGGGCTTAACTATGGCTACACCTTC
TRBD2 | TRBJ2-1 | few | TRBV11-2 | CASSPRVAGANNEQFF | TGTGCCAGCAGCCCCCGGGTAGCGGGAGCTAACAATGAGCAGTTCTTC
. | TRBJ1-1 | . | TRBV6-5 | CASSYSRTPNTEAFF | TGTGCCAGCAGTTACTCTAGGACACCGAACACTGAAGCTTTCTTT
TRBD1 | TRBJ1-2 | few | TRBV6-1 | CASRQGAGRGYTF | TGTGCCAGCAGGCAGGGGGCTGGTCGGGGCTACACCTTC
. | TRBJ2-1 | . | TRBV2 | CANAEGPYNEQFF | TGTGCCAACGCGGAGGGCCCCTACAATGAGCAGTTCTTC
. | TRBJ2-3 | few | TRBV29-1 | CNVTTDTQYF | TGCAACGTAACAACAGATACGCAGTATTTT
. | TRBJ2-6 | few | TRBV25-1 | CASSGEVTGANVLTF | TGTGCCAGCAGTGGAGAGGTAACTGGGGCCAACGTCCTGACTTTC
TRBD2 | TRBJ2-3 | . | TRBV6-6 | CASRSAGVSTDTQYF | TGTGCCAGCAGGTCAGCGGGAGTAAGCACAGATACGCAGTATTTT
. | TRBJ1-2 | . | TRBV28 | CASIRAGAREGGYTF | TGTGCCAGCATTCGGGCGGGGGCGCGAGAGGGCGGCTACACCTTC
. | TRBJ2-5 | few | TRBV11-2 | CASSLKGRTTQETQYF | TGTGCCAGCAGCTTAAAAGGCAGGACAACACAAGAGACCCAGTACTTC
TRBD2 | TRBJ2-5 | . | TRBV7-2 | CASSLQTSGRETQYF | TGTGCCAGCAGCTTACAGACTAGCGGGAGGGAGACCCAGTACTTC
TRBD2 | TRBJ2-5 | . | TRBV15 | CATSRDSGGETQYF | TGTGCCACCAGCAGAGATTCGGGGGGAGAGACCCAGTACTTC
. | TRBJ2-5 | few | TRBV2 | CASSELVELVGTQYF | TGTGCCAGCAGTGAATTGGTCGAGCTAGTTGGGACCCAGTACTTC
TRBD1 | TRBJ1-2 | few | TRBV28 | CASSSQGTNYGYTF | TGTGCCAGCAGTTCACAGGGGACTAACTATGGCTACACCTTC